This TCR beta chain is from a study of response to subunit inactivated influenza vaccine (dated by TCRdb to 2016 to 2019). With respect to the entire study: The study used deep quantitative T cell receptor repertoire profiling to track responses to a trivalent subunit inactivated influenza vaccine.

The paper as a whole reports these results and caveats: It was suggested by the authors that each seasonal influenza vaccination may recruit only a limited number of new T cells.

Library generation was performed with RT-PCR. Reads for this sample came from an Illumina HiSeq 2500. TCRdb applied fastp at Q25 and MiXCR to the public reads, then kept only in-frame beta chains. Here each entry gathers all rows of one CDR3 protein and keeps the most common genes and DNA. In all, the sample holds hundreds of thousands of distinct CDR3 sequences, and more than 11% of those were seen once. The ten largest clonotypes hold approximately 7% of the sample. Only a few counts were recorded for this clonotype. The antigen it binds to is not known. Base qualities are not provided; no much larger clone lies one nucleotide away. Sequenced material: PBMCs from blood, taken 14 to 15 days before vaccination. This receptor was taken from a man aged 45 to 65 who received an inactivated influenza vaccine. Donor details come from another sample of the same person, matched by shared clones.

The DNA sequence reads TGCAGTGCTAGAGTCAACAGGGAGACCTACGAGCAGTACTTC. Translated, this gives CSARVNRETYEQYF. The chain is encoded by TRBV20-1 joined to TRBJ2-7; matching of 6 bases hints at TRBD1 as the D gene. The CDR3, cysteine through phenylalanine, is 14 amino acids long. Only the CDR3 region is kept as DNA, spanning 42 bases read in frame from base 1. V lost 1 base and J lost 2 bases; the stretch between them is 12 bases long. The germline V gene encodes CDR1 DFQATT and CDR2 SNEGSKA (reference sequence).